Listed here is a single TCR beta chain. No antigen is known for it. A junction boundary mismatches the germline segment, possibly from a read error. This record belongs to a study of CXCR4 blockade with PD-1 therapy in pancreatic cancer. Study observations and caveats: Convergent selection by common tumor antigens was suggested by nucleotide rearrangement counts. Without paired alpha-beta data, shared specificity of dominant clones is unconfirmed. Tumors were clonally expanded, mean roughly 0.15 versus 0.05 in healthy blood.

The CDR3 totals 14 residues. Germline V gene lookup returns CDR1 LNHDA and CDR2 SQIVND (reference sequence). No neoadjuvant therapy was given before resection to the patients supplying these archived tumor blocks. Sequencing used immunoSEQ multiplex PCR; TCRdb keeps in-frame clones, though not all of them. The data contain 5,200 or so clones, around 59% of them seen just once; the ten biggest clones take up approximately 7%. The genes are TRBV19 and TRBJ2-7, with D perhaps given as TRBD1 or TRBD2 (5 bases each). The sequence was collected from a human donor with pancreatic ductal adenocarcinoma. Sequencing input: tumor tissue. This CDR3 reads CASSPGRSVREQYF. CDR3 coding DNA: TGTGCCAGTAGTCCCGGTCGGTCAGTCAGGGAGCAATACTTC. Based on the CDR3 plus reference TRBV19 and TRBJ2-7, the full variable domain is DGGITQSPKYLFRKEGQNVTLSCEQNLNHDAMYWYRQDPGQGLRLIYYSQIVNDFQKGDIAEGYSVSREKKESFPLTVTSAQKNPTAFYLCASSPGRSVREQYFGPGTRLTVT.